The sample holds a few counts of the clone carrying this TCR beta chain. TCRdb called the 5' RACE reads again in MiXCR, with one record for every CDR3 protein. Of around 84,000 distinct CDR3 sequences in the sample, 9% to 14% are singletons; the top ten hold under 3%. The sample is drawn from a study of early T cells in non-severe SARS-CoV-2 infection. V lost 5 bases to trimming and J lost 0 bases, with 9 bases between them. The CDR3 contains 14 residues. Germline V CDR1 and CDR2: MDHEN, SYDVKM. Sequencing was carried out using whole blood. This sequence was found in an adult who was a healthcare worker with PCR-confirmed SARS-CoV-2 infection or an uninfected control (not recorded which). This chain links TRBV28 with TRBJ2-3; a weak D match, TRBD2 (6 bases). The CDR3 nucleotides are TGTGCCAGCAGTCCCGGGACTAGCACAGATACGCAGTATTTT. Translated: CASSPGTSTDTQYF. The whole variable domain, remainder taken from reference TRBV28 and TRBJ2-3, is DVKVTQSSRYLVKRTGEKVFLECVQDMDHENMFWYRQDPGLGLRLIYFSYDVKMKEKGDIPEGYSVSREKKERFSLILESASTNQTSMYLCASSPGTSTDTQYFGPGTRLTVL.